This TCR beta chain was retrieved from a study of STAT3 mutations in large granular lymphocyte leukemia. Study background: More than half of T-LGLL patients received immunosuppressive therapy. Study-level findings and limits: Every T-LGLL patient had at least one immunodominant TCRbeta clonotype.

Each sample's TCRbeta library yielded on average about 38,000 productive templates. This table comes from immunoSEQ multiplex PCR, and its TCRdb copy is limited to in-frame clones, with some not included. The sample contains roughly 1,400 clones, around 59% of which appear only once. Turning to this clone: The antigen is unknown.

Sequenced input: peripheral blood mononuclear cells. The receptor's source is a man between 60 and 75 years old with T-cell large granular lymphocyte leukemia. Some clones in this sample may be carry-over from other donors' samples.

Here the CDR3 reads CASSLSLAGGKTQYF. CDR3 sequence (DNA): TGTGCCAGCAGCTTAAGTCTAGCGGGAGGAAAGACCCAGTACTTC. This chain joins TRBV7-2 and TRBJ2-5; 11 bases are shared with TRBD2. Trimming cost V 2 bases and J 6 bases; bases outside gene matches: 5. CDR3 length: 15 residues. Germline CDR1 reads SGHTA; CDR2 reads FQGNSA.